These 32 T cell receptor beta chains originate from one sample sequenced in a study of early T cells in non-severe SARS-CoV-2 infection. TCRdb processed the 5' RACE reads anew with MiXCR; each CDR3 protein has one entry. The sample records 25,000 to 30,000 distinct CDR3 sequences, under 6% being singletons. The sample taken for sequencing was whole blood. The receptors shown here come from an adult who was a healthcare worker with PCR-confirmed SARS-CoV-2 infection or an uninfected control (not recorded which).

The chain is built from TRBV11-2 and TRBJ2-5; 8 positions agree with TRBD2. Germline CDR1 is SGHAT and CDR2 is FQNNGV. Losses at the gene ends were 5 bases for V and 4 bases for J; bases not matched to a gene: 9. The CDR3 has 15 residues. The CDR3 coding sequence is TGTGCCAGCAGCCCCTGGACTAGCTCCGGAGAGACCCAGTACTTC. Encoded protein: CASSPWTSSGETQYF. The entire variable domain, with the rest obtained from reference TRBV11-2 and TRBJ2-5, is as follows: EAGVAQSPRYKIIEKRQSVAFWCNPISGHATLYWYQQILGQGPKLLIQFQNNGVVDDSQLPKDRFSAERLKGVDSTLKIQPAKLEDSAVYLCASSPWTSSGETQYFGPGTRLLVL.

The table lists this clonotype with many counts. The V call is TRBV20-1, the J call TRBJ1-5; the D gene is possibly TRBD1 (5 bases). V gave up 1 base and J gave up 3 bases, with 13 bases separating them. The CDR3 contains 15 residues. Germline lookup yields CDR1 DFQATT and CDR2 SNEGSKA (reference sequence). The CDR3 sequence: CSARVPRGNNQPQHF. In DNA, the CDR3 is TGCAGTGCTAGAGTCCCCCGGGGCAACAATCAGCCCCAGCATTTT.

This clonotype was seen many times. The chain has TRBV7-3 and TRBJ2-1; 14 bases are shared with TRBD2. Trimming removed 2 bases from V and 3 bases from J; junction bases left unmatched: 12. The germline gives CDR1 SGHTA, CDR2 FQGTGA. CDR3 length: 20 residues. The CDR3 coding sequence is TGTGCCAGCAGCTTAGCTCCGGGACTAGCGGGAGTCTCTTTCTACAATGAGCAGTTCTTC. It codes for CASSLAPGLAGVSFYNEQFF.

This clonotype was seen at least ten times. The chain joins TRBV7-3 to TRBJ2-2; TRBD2 matches at 9 bases. The J segment lost 3 bases and the V segment lost 5 bases, leaving 4 bases of the junction unmatched. Germline-derived CDR1 and CDR2 are SGHTA and FQGTGA. There are 15 residues in the CDR3. CDR3 residues: CASSRSGSDTGELFF. The CDR3 nucleotides are TGTGCCAGCAGCCGTAGCGGGAGTGACACCGGGGAGCTGTTTTTT.

This clonotype was seen ten or more times. The V and J genes are TRBV11-2 and TRBJ2-1; TRBD2 agrees at 14 bases. The CDR3 has 17 residues. The junction had 8 bases not matched to a gene; V was cut back by 4 bases and J by 6 bases. From germline, CDR1 is SGHAT and CDR2 FQNNGV. The CDR3 DNA is TGTGCCAGCAGCTCGAGGGGACTAGCGGGGGTACTCAATGAGCAGTTCTTC. Protein product: CASSSRGLAGVLNEQFF. The full variable domain, with the rest looked up from reference TRBV11-2 and TRBJ2-1, is EAGVAQSPRYKIIEKRQSVAFWCNPISGHATLYWYQQILGQGPKLLIQFQNNGVVDDSQLPKDRFSAERLKGVDSTLKIQPAKLEDSAVYLCASSSRGLAGVLNEQFFGPGTRLTVL.

The J gene is TRBJ2-7, the V gene TRBV25-1; 9 bases agree with TRBD1. This CDR3 has 15 amino acids. The junction had 11 bases not matched to a gene; V was cut back by 6 bases and J by 5 bases. Germline CDR1 is MGHDK and CDR2 is SYGVNS. CDR3 protein: CASSETGTGTHEQYF. The DNA for the CDR3 is TGTGCCAGCAGCGAAACCGGGACAGGGACCCACGAGCAGTACTTC.

This clonotype occurred many times. The chain employs TRBV10-1 and TRBJ2-3, with 13 nucleotides matching TRBD2. The CDR3 loop spans 17 amino acids. The ends lost 0 bases at V and 2 bases at J; junction bases unmatched: 2. Germline V CDR1 and CDR2: WNHNN, SYGVQD (reference sequence). The CDR3 region has the DNA TGCGCCAGCAGTGAGTCGGGACTAGCGGGATCCACAGATACGCAGTATTTT. As protein: CASSESGLAGSTDTQYF.

Ten or more counts support this clonotype. This chain joins TRBV7-9 and TRBJ1-4, with D maybe TRBD1 (5 bases). CDR1 SEHNR and CDR2 FQNEAQ come from the germline V gene (reference sequence). The CDR3 runs 14 residues. Between the trimmed V and J ends, which lost 0 bases and 7 bases, there was a span of 9 bases. CDR3 in DNA: TGTGCCAGCAGCTTAGCGGGACGTATTGAAAAACTGTTTTTT. Amino acid sequence: CASSLAGRIEKLFF.

The chain couples TRBV6-1 to TRBJ1-6; D not resolved. Germline CDR1 and CDR2: MNHNS and SASEGT. Trimming cost V 4 bases and J 12 bases, with 13 bases left between them. This CDR3 region has 13 residues. CDR3 sequence (DNA): TGTGCCAGCAGTGGCGACCTCAACTTACCCCTCCACTTT. Encoded protein: CASSGDLNLPLHF.

This clonotype was seen repeatedly, ten times or more. The rearrangement joins TRBV12-3 or TRBV12-4 to TRBJ2-2; a weak D match, TRBD1 (6 bases). This CDR3 contains 15 residues. Trimming pared 8 bases from V and 7 bases from J, leaving 20 bases between. This CDR3 is CASGVGNRAVGELFF. The CDR3 bases are TGTGCCAGCGGTGTGGGGAACAGGGCCGTCGGGGAGCTGTTTTTT.

There are a few counts of this clonotype. The chain combines TRBV24-1 with TRBJ2-3; D is possibly TRBD1 (6 bases). The V end lost 5 bases, the J end lost 0 bases, and 8 bases lay between the germline ends. Germline CDR1 reads KGHDR; CDR2 reads SFDVKD. The CDR3 has 14 residues. CDR3 protein: CATSGQASTDTQYF. The CDR3 region has the DNA TGTGCCACCAGTGGACAGGCTAGCACAGATACGCAGTATTTT.

The table lists this clonotype with many counts. This chain connects TRBV7-6 to TRBJ2-2; TRBD2 matches at 8 bases. Germline CDR1 SGHVS, CDR2 FNYEAQ. This CDR3 is 17 amino acids long. The J segment lost 5 bases and the V segment lost 5 bases, leaving 13 bases of the junction unmatched. The CDR3 protein is CASSVLTGGPRTGELFF. The CDR3 DNA reads as TGTGCCAGCAGCGTACTTACGGGAGGGCCGCGAACCGGGGAGCTGTTTTTT. Drawing the rest from reference TRBV7-6 and TRBJ2-2, the complete variable domain is GAGVSQSPRYKVTKRGQDVALRCDPISGHVSLYWYRQALGQGPEFLTYFNYEAQQDKSGLPNDRFSAERPEGSISTLTIQRTEQRDSAMYRCASSVLTGGPRTGELFFGEGSRLTVL.

This clonotype was seen at least ten times. This chain uses TRBV18 with TRBJ2-7, with 9 bases fitting TRBD1. Germline CDR1 is KGHSH and CDR2 is LQKENI. The J segment lost 3 bases and the V segment lost 3 bases, leaving 3 bases of the junction unmatched. The CDR3 loop spans 14 amino acids. CDR3 region: CASSPGTGSYEQYF. DNA of the CDR3: TGTGCCAGCTCACCGGGGACAGGGAGCTACGAGCAGTACTTC.

This clonotype came up many times. The V gene is TRBV9, the J gene TRBJ2-3, with TRBD2 matching 16 bases. The CDR3 is 18 amino acids. Germline V gene sequence: CDR1 SGDLS, CDR2 YYNGEE. The junction had 11 bases not matched to a gene; V was cut back by 4 bases and J by 6 bases. DNA of the CDR3: TGTGCCAGCAGCTTGGGACTAGCGGGAGGGCCGGCTGGTGATACGCAGTATTTT. It codes for CASSLGLAGGPAGDTQYF.

The chain is built from TRBV11-2 and TRBJ2-7; TRBD1 matches 9 bases. Germline CDR1 and CDR2: SGHAT and FQNNGV. The CDR3 sequence is 17 residues long. Unmatched junction bases numbered 14, after V lost 5 bases and J lost 3 bases. This CDR3 is CASSPWDPGTGLYEQYF. The DNA of the CDR3 is TGTGCCAGCAGCCCCTGGGACCCCGGGACAGGGCTCTACGAGCAGTACTTC.

This clonotype was seen more than once but under ten times. The rearrangement uses TRBV3-1 and TRBJ2-1; 7 positions match TRBD2. Germline CDR1 and CDR2: LGHDT and YNNKEL (reference sequence). Trimming cost V 3 bases and J 2 bases; bases outside gene matches: 7. This CDR3 has 16 residues. CDR3 in DNA: TGTGCCAGCAGCCATTTGGGGCGGGAGCCCTACAATGAGCAGTTCTTC. As protein: CASSHLGREPYNEQFF.

This clonotype was found many times. The chain links TRBV6-6 to TRBJ2-7; possible D gene TRBD1, 6 bases. CDR1 MNHNY and CDR2 SVGAGI come from the germline V gene (reference sequence). Trimming cost V 6 bases and J 4 bases, with 22 bases left between them. This CDR3 has 16 residues. CDR3 protein: CASSILQGSIMYEQYF. The CDR3 nucleotides are TGTGCCAGCAGCATCCTTCAGGGGTCGATTATGTACGAGCAGTACTTC.

This clonotype was recorded many times. The chain is built from TRBV18 and TRBJ1-1; no firm D call. V was pared by 6 bases and J by 4 bases, with 12 bases between. This CDR3 region has 13 residues. Per the germline V gene, CDR1 is KGHSH and CDR2 is LQKENI. The CDR3: CASSPTGSTEAFF. The CDR3 DNA reads TGTGCCAGCTCTCCCACGGGGAGCACTGAAGCTTTCTTT.

This clonotype was counted many times. The chain has TRBV6-2 or TRBV6-3 and TRBJ2-7; possibly TRBD2 for D (6 bases). From germline, CDR1 is MNHEY and CDR2 SVGEGT. The CDR3 is made up of 16 amino acids. V lost 6 bases and J 3 bases, leaving 21 bases between the germline ends. In DNA form, the CDR3 reads TGTGCCAGCAGCTACGGGACCCGTCCGGAGGGCTACGAGCAGTACTTC. This gives the protein CASSYGTRPEGYEQYF.

In this sample, this clonotype turned up a few times. The V call is TRBV11-3, the J call TRBJ2-5; a weak D match, TRBD2 (6 bases). Germline-derived CDR1 and CDR2 are SGHNT and YENEEA. The CDR3 has 14 residues. Trimming shortened V by 5 bases and J by 4 bases, and 14 bases separated the two germline ends. The CDR3, as DNA: TGTGCCAGCAGCCCGCTGGGACTGACAGAGACCCAGTACTTC. It yields the protein CASSPLGLTETQYF.

This clonotype was observed many times. The genes are TRBV5-5 and TRBJ2-2; tentatively, D is TRBD2 (6 bases). Germline V lookup: CDR1 SGHKS, CDR2 YYEKEE (reference sequence). The CDR3 sequence is 16 residues long. Trimming stripped 6 bases from V and 5 bases from J, with 20 bases between. CDR3 loop: CASTPAGLISTGELFF. The CDR3 nucleotides are TGTGCCAGCACCCCGGCGGGGTTAATAAGTACCGGGGAGCTGTTTTTT.

Comments on this clonotype: An end of the junction does not agree with germline; a read error may underlie this. V is TRBV27 and J is TRBJ2-1, with 10 bases that match TRBD1. The CDR3 sequence is 12 residues long. Germline V gives CDR1 MNHEY, CDR2 SMNVEV (reference sequence). The CDR3 DNA sequence: TGTGCCAGCAGTCTCCCGGGACAGGGGATGGTCTTC. This translates into CASSLPGQGMVF.

This clonotype has a count of ten or more. The chain employs TRBV27 and TRBJ2-1; TRBD2 agrees at 9 bases. The CDR3 is made up of 15 amino acids. Per germline, CDR1 MNHEY and CDR2 SMNVEV (reference sequence). V shed 5 bases, J shed 10 bases, and the junction held 12 bases outside the gene matches. This CDR3 reads CASSPSLAGVGEQFF. The CDR3 DNA is TGTGCCAGCAGTCCCTCATTAGCGGGAGTTGGAGAGCAGTTCTTC.

This clonotype was counted many times. The V call is TRBV24-1, the J call TRBJ2-2, with a weak D call TRBD1 (6 bases). CDR1 is KGHDR and CDR2 is SFDVKD in the germline V gene. The CDR3 is 14 amino acids. V was shortened by 7 bases and J by 0 bases, with 8 bases between the two germline ends. The CDR3 DNA follows: TGTGCCACCAGAGGACAGTCGAACACCGGGGAGCTGTTTTTT. Translating gives CATRGQSNTGELFF.

This clonotype was detected ten times or more. The rearrangement links TRBV27 to TRBJ2-7, with a weak D call TRBD2 (5 bases). This CDR3 is 14 amino acids long. CDR1 MNHEY and CDR2 SMNVEV come from the germline V gene (reference sequence). Trimming left V 1 base short and J 2 bases short, with 9 bases between. The CDR3 reads CASSLYGIAYEQYF. For the CDR3, the DNA is TGTGCCAGCAGTTTATACGGGATAGCCTACGAGCAGTACTTC.

This clonotype has a count of ten or more. V gene TRBV24-1 combines with J gene TRBJ2-3, with D perhaps being TRBD1 or TRBD2 (5 bases each). The V gene lost 0 bases and the J gene lost 2 bases, with 14 bases spanning the gap. The CDR3 has 17 residues. Per the germline V gene, CDR1 is KGHDR and CDR2 is SFDVKD. The CDR3 DNA reads TGTGCCACCAGTGATTTGGGGGGATTCGGAAACACAGATACGCAGTATTTT. Its translation is CATSDLGGFGNTDTQYF.

This clonotype was counted ten times or more. The genes are TRBV6-4 and TRBJ1-1; possibly TRBD1 for D (5 bases). V lost 6 bases and J lost 0, with 11 bases in between. From germline, CDR1 is MRHNA and CDR2 SNTAGT. The CDR3 totals 14 residues. DNA for the CDR3: TGTGCCAGCAGGGGGGGGAAAATGAACACTGAAGCTTTCTTT. This codes for CASRGGKMNTEAFF.

This clonotype was seen at least ten times. This chain uses TRBV18 with TRBJ2-6; D is ambiguous. Per the germline V gene, CDR1 is KGHSH and CDR2 is LQKENI. There are 14 residues in the CDR3. Trimming took off 6 bases at V and 0 bases at J, with 6 bases between the two ends. CDR3 sequence (DNA): TGTGCCAGCTCGCCAAGCTCTGGGGCCAACGTCCTGACTTTC. Translation gives CASSPSSGANVLTF. Supplemented by reference TRBV18 and TRBJ2-6, the full variable domain reads NAGVMQNPRHLVRRRGQEARLRCSPMKGHSHVYWYRQLPEEGLKFMVYLQKENIIDESGMPKERFSAEFPKEGPSILRIQQVVRGDSAAYFCASSPSSGANVLTFGAGSRLTVL.

This clonotype was detected a few times. The V call is TRBV28, the J call TRBJ2-1; D is possibly TRBD2 (5 bases). V lost 6 bases and J 6 bases, leaving 24 bases between the germline ends. The CDR3 is 17 residues long. The germline V gene has CDR1 MDHEN and CDR2 SYDVKM. CDR3 loop: CASSPRVGSTTSNEQFF. The CDR3 DNA reads TGTGCCAGCAGCCCGCGGGTTGGCTCAACCACCTCCAATGAGCAGTTCTTC.

This clonotype occurred a few times. This sequence joins TRBV6-1 and TRBJ2-7; D uncertain. Per germline, CDR1 MNHNS and CDR2 SASEGT. Trimming stripped 3 bases from V and 6 bases from J, with 15 bases between. This CDR3 is 14 amino acids long. Here the CDR3 reads CASSDVGGMSEQYF. The CDR3 nucleotides are TGTGCCAGCAGTGACGTGGGCGGTATGAGCGAGCAGTACTTC.

Many counts were recorded for this clonotype. Lacking the conserved final phenylalanine or tryptophan, this CDR3 likely reflects a read error. This rearrangement joins TRBV5-4 to TRBJ2-1, with a possible D match to TRBD1 (6 bases). This CDR3 contains 15 residues. The V end lost 4 bases, the J end lost 6 bases, and 17 bases lay between the germline ends. Germline values: CDR1 SGHNT, CDR2 YYREEE (reference sequence). CDR3 nucleotides: TGTGCCAGCAGCCTTTGGACAGACCTTCCCAATGAGCAGTTCTCC. It specifies CASSLWTDLPNEQFS.

This clonotype has a handful of counts. The chain couples TRBV6-5 to TRBJ1-1, with unresolved D. The CDR3 contains 11 residues. Germline V lookup: CDR1 MNHEY, CDR2 SVGAGI. The V end was cut by 7 bases, the J end by 6 bases, with 9 bases between. CDR3 coding DNA: TGTGCCAGCAAACGAAGGGCTGAAGCTTTCTTT. This sequence encodes CASKRRAEAFF.